This passage covers 20 T cell receptor beta chains from one sample sequenced in a study of Ad26.COV2.S vaccination and SARS-CoV-2 variants. Indicated treatment: some 20 received Ad26.COV2.S at low or high dose, single or two shots; about 5 received placebo; per-sample allocation not given. Each sample was drawn 63 days after the first injection (of vaccine or placebo). Sequenced by immunoSEQ multiplex PCR; TCRdb stores in-frame clones only, minus some. This sample has 350,000 to 550,000 clones, with approximately 92% found just once. The starting material was peripheral blood, obtained in a trial of Ad26.COV2.S vaccine versus placebo. The receptors here all came from a person between 18 and 65 years old who received the Ad26.COV2.S COVID-19 vaccine or a placebo.

The rearrangement links TRBV10-3 to TRBJ2-1, with 10 bases aligning to TRBD2. This CDR3 has 15 amino acids. The germline CDR1 and CDR2 sequences are ENHRY and SYGVKD. Trimming removed 10 bases from V and 6 bases from J; junction bases left unmatched: 12. CDR3 in amino acids: CATQIQAGGVNEQFF. In nucleotides, the CDR3 is TGTGCCACCCAAATTCAAGCGGGGGGGGTCAATGAGCAGTTCTTC.

The chain employs TRBV9 and TRBJ2-1; 7 positions match TRBD2. CDR1 is SGDLS and CDR2 is YYNGEE in the germline V gene. This CDR3 has 14 amino acids. J gave up 5 bases and V 0 bases, and 2 bases lay outside the gene matches. For the CDR3, the DNA is TGTGCCAGCAGCGTAGCGGGAGGTAACAATGAGCAGTTCTTC. As protein: CASSVAGGNNEQFF.

The chain recombines TRBV29-1 with TRBJ1-2; a possible D gene is TRBD1 (6 bases). The V gene lost 4 bases and the J gene lost 8 bases, with 14 bases spanning the gap. The germline V gene encodes CDR1 SQVTM and CDR2 ANQGSEA. This CDR3 contains 12 residues. The CDR3 here is CSVVFGGLGYTF. In DNA form, the CDR3 reads TGCAGCGTTGTTTTTGGGGGCTTGGGCTACACCTTC.

The chain employs TRBV19 and TRBJ2-3, with D unclear. Trimming cost V 0 bases and J 7 bases, with 11 bases left between them. This CDR3 is built from 14 residues. In germline, CDR1 is LNHDA, CDR2 SQIVND (reference sequence). CDR3 nucleotides: TGTGCCAGTAGTATAGATCTCGAGGTCAATACGCAGTATTTT. Encoded protein: CASSIDLEVNTQYF.

The genes are TRBV3-1 (or the pseudogene TRBV3-2) and TRBJ2-5, with TRBD2 identical over 11 bases. Per germline, CDR1 LGHDT and CDR2 YNNKEL (reference sequence). There are 14 residues in the CDR3. Trimming took 8 bases from V and 4 from J; bases not matched to a gene: 6. CDR3 sequence (DNA): TGTGCCAGCGGTCCCGGGACTAGCGGAGAGACCCAGTACTTC. It codes for CASGPGTSGETQYF.

As to this clone: The sample carries other DNA sequences with the same CDR3. The chain combines TRBV7-9 with TRBJ2-1, with TRBD2 as a possible D gene (5 bases). The germline CDR1 and CDR2 sequences are SEHNR and FQNEAQ (reference sequence). Between the trimmed V and J ends, which lost 1 base and 0 bases, there was a span of 10 bases. The CDR3 is made up of 16 amino acids. The CDR3 coding sequence is TGTGCCAGCAGCTTAGGGACGGGGTTCTCCTACAATGAGCAGTTCTTC. The encoded protein is CASSLGTGFSYNEQFF.

The gene calls are TRBV12-5 and TRBJ2-3, with no clear D. V gave up 5 bases and J gave up 4 bases, with 10 bases separating them. The CDR3 sequence is 13 residues long. Germline values: CDR1 LGHNT, CDR2 FRNRAP. This CDR3 reads CASGLLRSDTQYF. The CDR3 DNA sequence: TGTGCTAGTGGTCTCCTAAGGTCAGATACGCAGTATTTT. Variable domain in full (rest from reference TRBV12-5 and TRBJ2-3): DARVTQTPRHKVTEMGQEVTMRCQPILGHNTVFWYRQTMMQGLELLAYFRNRAPLDDSGMPKDRFSAEMPDATLATLKIQPSEPRDSAVYFCASGLLRSDTQYFGPGTRLTVL.

V and J are TRBV10-3 and TRBJ2-7; D might be TRBD1 (5 bases). Germline CDR1 reads ENHRY; CDR2 reads SYGVKD. CDR3 length equals 15 residues. V was trimmed by 2 bases and J by 3 bases, leaving 14 bases between them. This chain's CDR3 is CAISEKGQGSYEQYF. The CDR3 DNA reads as TGTGCCATCAGTGAGAAGGGGCAGGGAAGCTACGAGCAGTACTTC.

The rearrangement joins TRBV28 to TRBJ2-7, with TRBD1 matching over 8 bases. Losses at the gene ends were 1 base for V and 7 bases for J; bases not matched to a gene: 3. This CDR3 spans 13 amino acids. Per germline, CDR1 MDHEN and CDR2 SYDVKM. The CDR3 region is CASSLSGTGEQYF. The CDR3 DNA reads as TGTGCCAGCAGTTTATCTGGGACAGGAGAGCAGTACTTC.

The V gene is TRBV10-3, the J gene TRBJ1-6; D remains ambiguous. V was pared by 0 bases and J by 0 bases, with 12 bases between. The CDR3 totals 18 residues. Germline CDR1 ENHRY, CDR2 SYGVKD. CDR3 region: CAISESWRLSSYNSPLHF. The CDR3 DNA is TGTGCCATCAGTGAGTCCTGGAGACTGAGCTCCTATAATTCACCCCTCCACTTT.

The chain employs TRBV2 and TRBJ1-1; 8 nucleotides align to TRBD1. The CDR3 sequence is 14 residues long. Germline V gene sequence: CDR1 SNHLY, CDR2 FYNNEI. V dropped 5 bases and J dropped 8; count of bases not matched to a gene: 10. In nucleotides, the CDR3 is TGTGCCAGCAGTCGACAGGGGCCGACGACGGAAGCTTTCTTT. Its translation: CASSRQGPTTEAFF.

This clone was observed a handful of times. The V gene is TRBV7-2, the J gene TRBJ1-1; 8 bases are shared with TRBD1. The V and J ends lost 4 bases and 4 bases, in that order; junction bases with no gene match: 8. Germline V gene data show CDR1 as SGHTA and CDR2 as FQGNSA. CDR3 length equals 15 residues. CDR3 residues: CASSSQGAPGTEAFF. The CDR3 DNA sequence: TGTGCCAGCAGCTCGCAGGGGGCGCCCGGCACTGAAGCTTTCTTT.

The chain couples TRBV19 to TRBJ1-1; D is unresolved. The CDR3 loop spans 13 amino acids. Trimming stripped 7 bases from V and 5 bases from J, with 14 bases between. Germline assignment: CDR1 LNHDA and CDR2 SQIVND (reference sequence). As DNA, the CDR3 is TGTGCCAGTAAGTACCTGGGCGTGACTGAAGCTTTCTTT. It codes for CASKYLGVTEAFF.

The chain combines TRBV14 with TRBJ1-4; possibly TRBD1 for D (5 bases). Germline assignment: CDR1 SGHDN and CDR2 FVKESK. CDR3 length: 16 residues. Trimming took off 1 base at V and 4 bases at J, with 13 bases between the two ends. The CDR3 DNA sequence: TGTGCCAGCAGCCAAGCGGGGGTTACACTTAATGAAAAACTGTTTTTT. It encodes CASSQAGVTLNEKLFF.

The chain carries TRBV13 and TRBJ2-1, with a weak D call TRBD2 (6 bases). Germline CDR1 reads PRHDT; CDR2 reads FYEKMQ (reference sequence). V was clipped by 5 bases and J by 10 bases, with 27 bases between them. The CDR3 is made up of 17 amino acids. The CDR3 loop is CASSPTRLELGGSEQFF. Here the CDR3 DNA reads TGTGCCAGCAGCCCCACCCGCCTCGAGCTTGGGGGGTCGGAGCAGTTCTTC.

CDR3 DNA sequence: TGTGCCAGCAGTGAACCGCCGCGGGAGACCCAGTACTTC. Its translation is CASSEPPRETQYF. The rearrangement links TRBV2 to TRBJ2-5; the D is unclear. V was cut by 2 bases and J by 5 bases, with 9 bases left in between. The CDR3 has 13 residues. The germline gives CDR1 SNHLY, CDR2 FYNNEI.

This sequence joins TRBV19 and TRBJ1-1; possible D gene TRBD1, 6 bases. V dropped 3 bases and J dropped 1 base, with 15 bases sitting between them. Germline V lookup: CDR1 LNHDA, CDR2 SQIVND (reference sequence). This CDR3 is built from 16 residues. CDR3 nucleotides: TGTGCCAGTAGTATGGCTCGAGGAGGGGGGAACACTGAAGCTTTCTTT. It translates to CASSMARGGGNTEAFF.

The J gene is TRBJ1-2, the V gene TRBV10-3; D is uncertain. Germline lookup yields CDR1 ENHRY and CDR2 SYGVKD. The CDR3 covers 15 residues. Trimming stripped 2 bases from V and 0 bases from J, with 10 bases between. DNA of the CDR3: TGTGCCATCAGTGAGGAGTCTACTTCTAACTATGGCTACACCTTC. Translation gives CAISEESTSNYGYTF.

The CDR3 DNA is TGCAGTGCTAACCGGGAAAGTCGGCAGTTCTTC. It yields the protein CSANRESRQFF. The rearrangement uses TRBV20-1 and TRBJ2-1, with D tentatively TRBD2 (5 bases). The CDR3 is 11 residues long. The germline V gene has CDR1 DFQATT and CDR2 SNEGSKA (reference sequence). V lost 4 bases to trimming and J lost 12 bases, with 13 bases between them.

This sequence joins TRBV4-3 and TRBJ2-7; TRBD1 matches 10 bases. Per germline, CDR1 LGHNA and CDR2 YSLEER. This CDR3 is built from 15 residues. The ends lost 4 bases at V and 0 bases at J; junction bases unmatched: 3. The CDR3 spells CASSLRTGGSYEQYF. CDR3 bases: TGCGCCAGCAGCCTCAGGACAGGGGGCTCCTACGAGCAGTACTTC.